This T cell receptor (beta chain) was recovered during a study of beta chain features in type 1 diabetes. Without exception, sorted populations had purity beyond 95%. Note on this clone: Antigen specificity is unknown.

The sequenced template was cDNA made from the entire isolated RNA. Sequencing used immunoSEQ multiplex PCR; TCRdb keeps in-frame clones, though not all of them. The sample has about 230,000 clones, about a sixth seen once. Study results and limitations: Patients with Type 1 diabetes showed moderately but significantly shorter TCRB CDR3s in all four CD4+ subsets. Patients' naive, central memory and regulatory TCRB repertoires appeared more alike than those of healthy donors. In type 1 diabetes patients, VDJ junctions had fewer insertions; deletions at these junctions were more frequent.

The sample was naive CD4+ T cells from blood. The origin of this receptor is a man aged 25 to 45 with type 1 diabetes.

CDR3 sequence reads: CASSLAEPGLAEQFF. The CDR3 bases are TGCGCCAGCAGCTTGGCCGAACCGGGACTAGCGGAGCAGTTCTTC. This chain connects TRBV5-1 to TRBJ2-1; 10 bases align to TRBD2. CDR1 and CDR2 from the germline V gene are SGHRS and YFSETQ. The junction had 7 bases not matched to a gene; V was cut back by 0 bases and J by 10 bases. The CDR3 contains 15 residues.